The T cell receptor beta chain described here comes from a study of T cells expressing NK-cell markers. Study-wide context: Out of eight donors sequenced, seven tested HCMV-seropositive and the remaining one seronegative.

Whole-study findings and limits: Four donors' CD3+CD56-NKG2C+ cells were dominated by the same clonotypes.

Germline CDR1 is SGHRS and CDR2 is YFSETQ. This CDR3 is built from 15 residues. TCRdb reanalyzed the 5' RACE reads and collapses them to one entry per CDR3 protein, without DNA. This listing includes about 260,000 distinct CDR3 sequences. Note on this clonotype: Its specificity is unknown.

The receptor was isolated from a woman between 18 and 70 years old in good health. The chain couples TRBV5-1 to TRBJ2-2; there is no DNA to check the TCRdb D call of TRBD1. Material for sequencing was blood T cells: a sorted CD56 or NKG2C T cell subset, CD4+ or CD8+ T cells, or bulk PBMC T cells (not recorded which). This CDR3 is CASSTGQPNTGELFF. The full variable domain, rest sourced from reference TRBV5-1 and TRBJ2-2, is KAGVTQTPRYLIKTRGQQVTLSCSPISGHRSVSWYQQTPGQGLQFLFEYFSETQRNKGNFPGRFSGRQFSNSRSEMNVSTLELGDSALYLCASSTGQPNTGELFFGEGSRLTVL.